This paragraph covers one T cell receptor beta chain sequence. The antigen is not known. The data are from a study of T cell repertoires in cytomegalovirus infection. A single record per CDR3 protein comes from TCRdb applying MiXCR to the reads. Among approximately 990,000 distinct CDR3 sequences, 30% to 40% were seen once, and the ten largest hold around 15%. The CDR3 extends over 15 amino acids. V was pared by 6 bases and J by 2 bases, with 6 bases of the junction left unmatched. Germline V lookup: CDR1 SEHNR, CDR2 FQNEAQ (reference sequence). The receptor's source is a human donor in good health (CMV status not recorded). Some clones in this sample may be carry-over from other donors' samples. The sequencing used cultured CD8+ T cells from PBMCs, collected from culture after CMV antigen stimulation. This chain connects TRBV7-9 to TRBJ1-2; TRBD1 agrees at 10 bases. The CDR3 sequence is CASRGTGAANYGYTF. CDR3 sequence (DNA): TGTGCCAGCAGGGGGACAGGGGCTGCCAACTATGGCTACACCTTC. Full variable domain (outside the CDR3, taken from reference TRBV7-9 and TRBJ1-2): DTGVSQNPRHKITKRGQNVTFRCDPISEHNRLYWYRQTLGQGPEFLTYFQNEAQLEKSRLLSDRFSAERPKGSFSTLEIQRTEQGDSAMYLCASRGTGAANYGYTFGSGTRLTVV.